This T cell receptor beta chain appears in the sequencing data of a study of OX40 agonist ivuxolimab in advanced cancers. Turning to the overall study: Ivuxolimab, which targeted the costimulatory receptor OX40 (CD134), was an agonistic, fully human IgG2 monoclonal antibody. Intravenous ivuxolimab was administered to patients every 2 weeks at six dose levels: 0.01, 0.1, 0.3, 1.5, 3 and 10 mg/kg. Of the 50 or so patients in dose escalation, 19 had hepatocellular carcinoma, approximately 15 had melanoma, 9 had renal cell carcinoma and 9 had head and neck cancer. The dose-escalation cohort was almost 85% male with a mean age of around 64 years, ranging from 23 to 79. Prior anti-PD-1, anti-PD-L1 or anti-CTLA-4 therapy was permitted, and checkpoint inhibitors had been received by about 36% of dose-escalation patients. Partial responses were achieved by three dose-escalation patients, of whom one had hepatocellular carcinoma and two had cutaneous melanoma. The purpose of peripheral TCRbeta sequencing was to test whether ivuxolimab changed TCR sequence diversity and led to clonal T-cell expansion. The paper reports the monotherapy dose-escalation portion (N of about 50 patients) of the phase I ivuxolimab trial.

Study-level results and caveats: The antigen specificity of the clonally expanded peripheral T cells was not determined. In the 0.1-3.0 mg/kg groups, partial responders were among the patients with the lowest normalized peripheral clonal expansion, particularly in CD8+ T cells. At doses of 0.1 to 3.0 mg/kg, clonal expansion of both CD4+ and CD8+ blood T cells was observed from baseline to week 6. After ivuxolimab, CD8+ T cells had more expanded clones than CD4+ T cells on average. Low levels of normalized T-cell clonal expansion were also seen in some patients who did not respond.

The trial excluded patients who had a history of autoimmune disease or were on systemic immunosuppression. Peripheral blood for TCR sequencing was drawn from every dose cohort at baseline, at cycle 4 day 1 and at cycle 7 day 1. Samples were obtained from an open-label, multicenter, first-in-human phase I dose-escalation trial of ivuxolimab. The trial enrolled adults with locally advanced or metastatic head and neck squamous cell, hepatocellular, melanoma or renal cell carcinoma. CD4+ and CD8+ T cells were sorted separately from peripheral blood before TCR sequencing. The germline V gene supplies CDR1 SGDLS and CDR2 YYNGEE. Inclusive of the bounding cysteine and phenylalanine, the CDR3 is 12 residues long. Only the CDR3 portion is preserved as DNA: 36 bases, with reading frame beginning at the first base. Trimming takes 0 bases from V and 6 bases from J, and the germline ends sit 7 bases apart. A note on this clone: Its antigen is unknown. No much larger clonotype is one base removed from it; base qualities were not supplied.

To sequence the TCRbeta CDR3 region, genomic DNA was isolated from the sorted cells. TCRbeta CDR3 regions were sequenced using the immunoSEQ Assay. TCRdb stores this immuneACCESS table with in-frame sequences only. Part of the clones is absent; in the studies checked, under half of the shortfall reflects unresolved V genes, and no reason is known for the rest. The sample records around 30,000 clones, 80% to 95% of which are singletons. In total, the top ten clones hold about 4.2% of the sample. The TCR was taken from an adult with an advanced solid tumor such as melanoma, head and neck, liver or kidney cancer. The sequenced sample was CD4+ or CD8+ T cells sorted from blood, obtained in a trial of the OX40 agonist ivuxolimab. The rearrangement combines TRBV9 with TRBJ2-7; 6 matching bases give a weak D call of TRBD2. CDR3 reads: CASSVDSGEQYF. The bases are TGTGCCAGCAGCGTAGATAGCGGCGAGCAGTACTTC.